This record covers a single TCR beta chain. This entry comes from a study of blood T cell repertoires in COVID-19. Here immunoSEQ multiplex PCR was the method, and the copy in TCRdb shows in-frame clones only, minus some. The data contain approximately 110,000 clones, less than 80% of them singletons. The specimen was peripheral blood. The clonotype originates from a man aged 70 or older with active or convalescent COVID-19.

In nucleotides, the CDR3 is TGTGCCAGCAGCCGGACAGGGAGTTCACCCCTCCACTTT. It codes for CASSRTGSSPLHF. This chain links TRBV7-3 with TRBJ1-6, with 8 bases identical to TRBD1. V lost 5 bases to trimming and J lost 9 bases; unmatched junction nucleotides: 3. CDR1 SGHTA and CDR2 FQGTGA come from the germline V gene. CDR3 size: 13 residues.